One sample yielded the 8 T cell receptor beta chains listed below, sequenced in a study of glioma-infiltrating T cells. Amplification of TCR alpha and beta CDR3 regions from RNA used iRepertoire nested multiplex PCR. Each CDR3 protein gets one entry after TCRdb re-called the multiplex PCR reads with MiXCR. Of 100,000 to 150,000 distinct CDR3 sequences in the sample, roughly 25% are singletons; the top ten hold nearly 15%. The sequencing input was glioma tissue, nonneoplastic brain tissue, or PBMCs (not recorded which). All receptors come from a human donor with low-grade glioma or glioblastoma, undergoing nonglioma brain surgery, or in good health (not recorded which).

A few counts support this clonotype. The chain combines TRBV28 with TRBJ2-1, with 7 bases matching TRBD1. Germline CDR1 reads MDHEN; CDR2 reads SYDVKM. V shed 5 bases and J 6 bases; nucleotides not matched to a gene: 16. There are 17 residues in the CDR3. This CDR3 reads CASSTYRGFGLSNEQFF. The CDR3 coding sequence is TGTGCCAGCAGTACATACAGGGGATTTGGCCTCTCCAATGAGCAGTTCTTC.

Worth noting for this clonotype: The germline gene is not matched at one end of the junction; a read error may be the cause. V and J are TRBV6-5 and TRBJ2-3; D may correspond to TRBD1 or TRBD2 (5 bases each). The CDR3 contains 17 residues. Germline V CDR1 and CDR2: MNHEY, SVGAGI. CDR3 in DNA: TGTGCCAGCAGTTACGGTTGGAGCGGTAGACTCACAGGTACGCAGTATTTT. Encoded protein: CASSYGWSGRLTGTQYF.

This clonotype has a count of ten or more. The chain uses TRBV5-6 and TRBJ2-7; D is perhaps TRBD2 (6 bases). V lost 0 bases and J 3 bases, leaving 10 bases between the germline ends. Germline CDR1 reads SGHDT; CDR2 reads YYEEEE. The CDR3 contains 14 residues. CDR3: CASSLVGDFYEQYF. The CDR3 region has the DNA TGTGCCAGCAGCTTGGTAGGGGACTTCTACGAGCAGTACTTC. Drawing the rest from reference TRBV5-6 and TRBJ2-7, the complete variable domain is DAGVTQSPTHLIKTRGQQVTLRCSPKSGHDTVSWYQQALGQGPQFIFQYYEEEERQRGNFPDRFSGHQFPNYSSELNVNALLLGDSALYLCASSLVGDFYEQYFGPGTRLTVT.

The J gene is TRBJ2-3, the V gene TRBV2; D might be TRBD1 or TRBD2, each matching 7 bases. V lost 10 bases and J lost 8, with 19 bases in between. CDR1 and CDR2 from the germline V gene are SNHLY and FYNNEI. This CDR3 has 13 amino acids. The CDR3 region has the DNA TGTGCCAACTCAGGGGGGGCTGCAGGTACGCAGTATTTT. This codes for CANSGGAAGTQYF.

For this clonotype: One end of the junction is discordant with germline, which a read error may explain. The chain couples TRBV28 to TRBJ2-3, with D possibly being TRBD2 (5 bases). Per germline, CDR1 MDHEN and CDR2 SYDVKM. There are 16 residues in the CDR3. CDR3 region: CASSLIVRGSTDTQYF. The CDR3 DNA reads TGTGCCAGCAGTTTAATAGTTAGAGGGAGCACGGATACGCAGTATTTT.

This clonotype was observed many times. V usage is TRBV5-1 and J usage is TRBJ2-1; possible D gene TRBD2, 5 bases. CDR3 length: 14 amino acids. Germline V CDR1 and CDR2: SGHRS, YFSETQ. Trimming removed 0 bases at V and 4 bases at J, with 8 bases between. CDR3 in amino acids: CASSLGLPYNEQFF. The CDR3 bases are TGCGCCAGCAGCTTGGGACTACCGTACAATGAGCAGTTCTTC.

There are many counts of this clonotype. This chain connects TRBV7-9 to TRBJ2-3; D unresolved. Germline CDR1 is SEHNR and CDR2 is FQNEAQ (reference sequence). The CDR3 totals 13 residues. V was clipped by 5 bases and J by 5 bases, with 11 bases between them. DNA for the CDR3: TGTGCCAGCAGCCCACTTTCACTAGATACGCAGTATTTT. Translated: CASSPLSLDTQYF.

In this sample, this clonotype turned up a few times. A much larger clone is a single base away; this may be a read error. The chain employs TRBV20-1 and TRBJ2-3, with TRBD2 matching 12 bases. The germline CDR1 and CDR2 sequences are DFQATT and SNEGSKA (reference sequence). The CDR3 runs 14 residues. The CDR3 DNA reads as TGCGGTGCTCTAGCGGGAGGGCCAAAAGATACGCAGTATTTT. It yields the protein CGALAGGPKDTQYF.